Here is one TCR beta chain with its context. Its antigen is unidentified. Amplification of TCRalpha and TCRbeta cDNA involved two nested PCRs that ran for approximately 17 and 9 cycles. TCRdb re-analyzed the 5' RACE reads; it lists each CDR3 protein once, without DNA. The sample data list about 330,000 distinct CDR3 sequences. CDR3 length: 15 residues. Germline V CDR1 and CDR2: SEHNR, FQNEAQ (reference sequence). The data originate from a study of monozygotic twins with inflammatory bowel disease. The study's findings and limits: Whereas healthy co-twins had higher TCRbeta diversity (inverse Simpson), IBD patients had lower diversity. The data did not back a single strong IBD-associated clonotype or signal.

The receptor was isolated from a human donor with ulcerative colitis or Crohn's disease, or a healthy co-twin of an affected twin (not recorded which). The chain recombines TRBV7-9 with TRBJ1-2; the D gene TCRdb calls, TRBD1, cannot be checked with no DNA. Sample: blood. The CDR3 here is CASSSTPGSNYGYTF.